The rows below give T cell receptor beta chains drawn from one sample of a study of cytomegalovirus exposure and HLA in healthy donors. Sequenced by immunoSEQ multiplex PCR; TCRdb stores in-frame clones only, minus some. The sample has approximately 110,000 clones, about 76% seen once. Sequences were obtained from PBMCs. The receptors come from a woman in her sixties in good health and CMV-seropositive. CDR3s include the opening cysteine and the closing phenylalanine or tryptophan. The D gene is left open where the match is weak. The size entry is marked missing in some rows and otherwise reads once, few, many or a size class.

size | J | D | V | CDR3 | DNA
NA | TRBJ2-1 | TRBD2 | TRBV5-4 | CASSPTSGRLNEQFF | TGTGCCAGCAGCCCCACTAGCGGGAGGTTGAATGAGCAGTTCTTC
NA | TRBJ1-4 | NA | TRBV5-1 | CASSSGGGNEKLFF | TGCGCCAGCAGTTCGGGTGGAGGGAATGAAAAACTGTTTTTT
few | TRBJ2-3 | TRBD1 | TRBV27 | CASSLSGTVSDTQYF | TGTGCCAGCAGTCTCTCCGGGACAGTGTCAGATACGCAGTATTTT
NA | TRBJ1-2 | TRBD1 | TRBV5-6 | CASSSPGTGAFYGYTF | TGTGCCAGCAGCTCCCCCGGGACAGGAGCATTCTATGGCTACACCTTC
NA | TRBJ2-1 | NA | TRBV5-1 | CASSLIPGNEQFF | TGCGCCAGCAGCTTGATCCCCGGCAATGAGCAGTTCTTC
NA | TRBJ1-6 | TRBD1 | TRBV7-9 | CASSPSPGQGYSPLHF | TGTGCCAGCAGCCCAAGCCCGGGACAGGGCTATTCACCCCTCCACTTT
NA | TRBJ1-3 | NA | TRBV27 | CASSPTTGFSSGNTIYF | TGTGCCAGCAGTCCCACCACAGGTTTTAGCTCTGGAAACACCATATATTTT
NA | TRBJ2-1 | TRBD2 | TRBV30 | CAWSRTSGRGEQFF | TGTGCCTGGAGTAGGACTAGCGGGAGGGGTGAGCAGTTCTTC
NA | TRBJ1-1 | TRBD1 | TRBV7-9 | CASSLAGTGPEAFF | TGTGCCAGCAGCTTAGCGGGGACAGGACCTGAAGCTTTCTTT
NA | TRBJ2-1 | TRBD2 | TRBV7-3 | CASSPGLAGIRNEQFF | TGTGCCAGCAGCCCAGGACTAGCGGGCATCAGGAATGAGCAGTTCTTC
NA | TRBJ2-5 | TRBD1 | TRBV27 | CASGTDQEAQYF | TGTGCCAGCGGGACAGATCAAGAGGCCCAGTACTTC
NA | TRBJ2-7 | NA | TRBV27 | CASSFSSVDYEQYF | TGTGCCAGCAGTTTCTCGAGCGTGGACTACGAGCAGTACTTC
NA | TRBJ2-5 | TRBD2 | TRBV19 | CASSELAGSKETQYF | TGTGCCAGTAGCGAACTAGCGGGGTCGAAAGAGACCCAGTACTTC
NA | TRBJ1-1 | NA | TRBV12-5 | CASGLPLSSGNTEAFF | TGTGCTAGTGGTTTGCCCCTAAGTTCAGGGAACACTGAAGCTTTCTTT
NA | TRBJ2-2 | TRBD1 | TRBV7-6 | CASNILQGANTGELFF | TGTGCCAGCAACATCCTACAGGGGGCGAACACCGGGGAGCTGTTTTTT
NA | TRBJ1-3 | TRBD1 | TRBV5-8 | CASSLMGQTSSGNTIYF | TGTGCCAGCAGCTTGATGGGACAGACTAGCTCTGGAAACACCATATATTTT
NA | TRBJ1-2 | TRBD1 | TRBV2 | CASSRQGSLPNYGYTF | TGTGCCAGCAGTAGACAGGGAAGCCTACCAAACTATGGCTACACCTTC
NA | TRBJ2-7 | NA | TRBV5-8 | CASSLVPGTYEQYF | TGTGCCAGCAGCTTGGTCCCAGGGACCTACGAGCAGTACTTC